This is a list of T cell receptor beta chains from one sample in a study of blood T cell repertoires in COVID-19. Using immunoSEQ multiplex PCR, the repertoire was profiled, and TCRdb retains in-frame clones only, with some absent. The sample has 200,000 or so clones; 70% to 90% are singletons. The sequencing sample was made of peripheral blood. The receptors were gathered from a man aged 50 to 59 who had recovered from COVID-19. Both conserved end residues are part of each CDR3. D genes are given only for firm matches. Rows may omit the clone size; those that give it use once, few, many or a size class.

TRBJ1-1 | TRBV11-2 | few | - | CASRKGALMNTEAFF | TGTGCCAGCAGAAAAGGGGCCTTAATGAACACTGAAGCTTTCTTT
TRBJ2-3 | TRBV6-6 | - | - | CASSYQGGDTDTQYF | TGTGCCAGCAGTTACCAGGGGGGAGACACAGATACGCAGTATTTT
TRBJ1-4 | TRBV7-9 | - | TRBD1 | CASSWPGTGGFEKLFF | TGTGCCAGCAGCTGGCCCGGGACAGGGGGTTTTGAAAAACTGTTTTTT
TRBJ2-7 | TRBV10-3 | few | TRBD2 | CAISESSGETEDHEQYF | TGTGCCATCAGTGAGTCGAGCGGGGAGACAGAAGACCACGAGCAGTACTTC
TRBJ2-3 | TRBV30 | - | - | CAWSVPANGRDTQYF | TGTGCCTGGAGTGTACCCGCAAACGGGAGAGATACGCAGTATTTT
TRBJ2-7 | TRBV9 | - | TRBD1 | CASSGTGTGGPYEQYF | TGTGCCAGCAGCGGAACCGGGACAGGGGGGCCCTACGAGCAGTACTTC
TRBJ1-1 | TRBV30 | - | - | CAWSGMDTEAFF | TGTGCCTGGAGCGGGATGGACACTGAAGCTTTCTTT
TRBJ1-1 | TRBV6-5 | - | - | CASSYEARMNTEAFF | TGTGCCAGCAGTTACGAGGCCAGAATGAACACTGAAGCTTTCTTT
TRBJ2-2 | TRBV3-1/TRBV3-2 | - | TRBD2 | CASSSRLALISTGELFF | TGTGCCAGCAGCTCTCGACTAGCGCTCATATCGACCGGGGAGCTGTTTTTT
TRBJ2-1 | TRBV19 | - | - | CASSPTGGATSGTPLPFF | TGTGCCAGTAGCCCGACAGGGGGCGCGACTAGCGGGACACCCCTTCCGTTCTTC
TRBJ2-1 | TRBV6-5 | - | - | CASKGGINYNEQFF | TGTGCCAGCAAGGGCGGGATTAATTACAATGAGCAGTTCTTC
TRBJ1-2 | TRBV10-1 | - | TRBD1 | CASSARQGDGYTF | TGCGCCAGCAGTGCCCGACAGGGTGATGGCTACACCTTC
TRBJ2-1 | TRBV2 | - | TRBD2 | CASSGLAGYNEQFF | TGTGCCAGCAGCGGACTAGCGGGCTACAATGAGCAGTTCTTC
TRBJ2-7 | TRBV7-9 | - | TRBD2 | CASAGTSGTYEQYF | TGTGCCAGCGCCGGGACTAGCGGAACTTACGAGCAGTACTTC
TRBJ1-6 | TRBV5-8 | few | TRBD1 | CASSSRDRDFSSYNSPLHF | TGTGCCAGCAGCTCTCGGGACAGGGACTTCAGCTCCTATAATTCACCCCTCCACTTT
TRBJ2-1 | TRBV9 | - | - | CASSPHTNNEQFF | TGTGCCAGCAGCCCCCATACAAACAATGAGCAGTTCTTC
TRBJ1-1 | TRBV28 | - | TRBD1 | CASGMRGRGTEAFF | TGTGCCAGCGGAATGAGGGGGCGAGGGACTGAAGCTTTCTTT
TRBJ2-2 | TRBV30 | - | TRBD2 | CAWSSAGGLNTGELFF | TGTGCCTGGAGTAGTGCGGGGGGTCTGAACACCGGGGAGCTGTTTTTT
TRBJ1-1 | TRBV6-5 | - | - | CASRPYQGMNTEAFF | TGTGCCAGCAGACCTTATCAGGGCATGAACACTGAAGCTTTCTTT
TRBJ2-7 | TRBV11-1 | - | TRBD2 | CASSFGLAGIHEQYF | TGTGCCAGCAGCTTCGGACTAGCGGGAATCCACGAGCAGTACTTC
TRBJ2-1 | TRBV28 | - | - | CASSLSGQIYNEQFF | TGTGCCAGCAGTTTATCCGGACAAATCTACAATGAGCAGTTCTTC
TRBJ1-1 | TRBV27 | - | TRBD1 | CASPGQAQYTEAFF | TGTGCCAGCCCCGGACAGGCACAATACACTGAAGCTTTCTTT
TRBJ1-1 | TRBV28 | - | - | CASSLRAGSEAFF | TGTGCCAGCAGTTTAAGAGCGGGCTCTGAAGCTTTCTTT
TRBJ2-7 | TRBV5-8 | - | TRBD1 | CASSSLYRGSYEQYF | TGTGCCAGCAGCTCCCTCTACAGGGGCTCCTACGAGCAGTACTTC
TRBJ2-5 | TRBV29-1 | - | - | CSVASSEETQYF | TGCAGCGTTGCATCCAGCGAAGAGACCCAGTACTTC
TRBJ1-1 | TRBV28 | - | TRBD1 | CASSLTGTGPGTEAFF | TGTGCCAGCAGTTTAACGGGGACAGGACCGGGCACTGAAGCTTTCTTT
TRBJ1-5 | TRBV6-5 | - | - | CASAYSNQPQHF | TGTGCCAGCGCCTATAGCAATCAGCCCCAGCATTTT
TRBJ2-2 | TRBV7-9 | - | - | CASSFGSGNTGELFF | TGTGCCAGCAGCTTCGGGTCCGGAAACACCGGGGAGCTGTTTTTT
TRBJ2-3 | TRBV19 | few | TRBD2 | CASGGLLAGGRGDTQYF | TGTGCCTCAGGAGGTCTCTTAGCGGGAGGCCGAGGAGATACGCAGTATTTT
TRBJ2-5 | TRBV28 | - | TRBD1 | CASSLGGTGRETQYF | TGTGCCAGCAGCCTGGGGGGGACAGGGCGAGAGACCCAGTACTTC
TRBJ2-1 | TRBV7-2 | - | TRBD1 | CASRSDRASYNEQFF | TGTGCCAGCAGATCGGACAGGGCTTCCTACAATGAGCAGTTCTTC
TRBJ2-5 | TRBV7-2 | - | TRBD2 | CASSLVGGRPETQYF | TGTGCCAGCAGCTTAGTAGGCGGGAGACCGGAGACCCAGTACTTC
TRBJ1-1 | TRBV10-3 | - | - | CAISEIAGSNTEAFF | TGTGCCATCAGTGAAATTGCAGGGTCGAACACTGAAGCTTTCTTT
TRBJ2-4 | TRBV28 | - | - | CASSPGQSLAKNIQYF | TGTGCCAGCAGTCCCGGACAGAGCTTAGCCAAAAACATTCAGTACTTC
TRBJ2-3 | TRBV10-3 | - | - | CAIDRDLPDTQYF | TGTGCCATCGACAGGGACTTGCCAGATACGCAGTATTTT
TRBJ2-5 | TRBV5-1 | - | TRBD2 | CATKGTGGPERETQYF | TGCGCCACCAAGGGCACGGGAGGGCCGGAAAGGGAGACCCAGTACTTC